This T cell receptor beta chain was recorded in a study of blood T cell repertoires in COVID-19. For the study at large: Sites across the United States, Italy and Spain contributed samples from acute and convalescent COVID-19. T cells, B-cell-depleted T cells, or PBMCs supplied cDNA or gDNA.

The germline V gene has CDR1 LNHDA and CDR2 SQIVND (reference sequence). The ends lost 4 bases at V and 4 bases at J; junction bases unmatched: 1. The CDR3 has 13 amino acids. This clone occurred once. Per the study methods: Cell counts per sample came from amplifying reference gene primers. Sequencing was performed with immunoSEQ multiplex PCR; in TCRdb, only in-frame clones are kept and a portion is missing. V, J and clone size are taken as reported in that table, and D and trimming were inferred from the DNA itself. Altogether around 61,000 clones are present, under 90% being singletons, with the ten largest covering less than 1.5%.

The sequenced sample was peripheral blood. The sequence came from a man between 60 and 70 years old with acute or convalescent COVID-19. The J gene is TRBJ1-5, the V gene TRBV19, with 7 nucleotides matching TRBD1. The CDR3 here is CASSTRGNQPQHF. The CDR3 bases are TGTGCCAGTAGTACCAGGGGGAATCAGCCCCAGCATTTT.